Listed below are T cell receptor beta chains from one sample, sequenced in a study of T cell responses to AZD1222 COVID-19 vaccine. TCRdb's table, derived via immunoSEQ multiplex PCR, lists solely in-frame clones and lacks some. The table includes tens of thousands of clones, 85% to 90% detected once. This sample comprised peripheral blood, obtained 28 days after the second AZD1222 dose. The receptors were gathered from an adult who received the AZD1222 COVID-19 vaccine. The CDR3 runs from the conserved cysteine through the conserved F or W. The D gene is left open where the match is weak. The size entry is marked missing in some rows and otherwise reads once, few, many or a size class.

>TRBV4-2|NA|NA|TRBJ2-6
CASSQDWANSGANVLTF
TGTGCCAGCAGCCAAGATTGGGCAAACTCTGGGGCCAACGTCCTGACTTTC
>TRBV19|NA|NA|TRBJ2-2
CASSIGGTKSGELFF
TGTGCCAGTAGTATAGGAGGGACAAAATCCGGGGAGCTGTTTTTT
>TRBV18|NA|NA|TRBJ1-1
CASSQGRDTEAFF
TGTGCCAGCTCACAGGGTAGGGACACTGAAGCTTTCTTT
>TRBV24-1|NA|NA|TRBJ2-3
CATSDSSPRGRDTQYF
TGTGCCACCAGTGATTCCAGTCCCAGGGGAAGAGATACGCAGTATTTT
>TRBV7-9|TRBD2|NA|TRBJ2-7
CASSRRASGGNPYEQYF
TGTGCCAGCAGCCGGAGGGCTAGCGGGGGAAATCCCTACGAGCAGTACTTC
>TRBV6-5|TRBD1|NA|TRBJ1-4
CASSYSGGRGGRKLFF
TGTGCCAGCAGTTACTCAGGGGGCAGGGGAGGGAGAAAACTGTTTTTT
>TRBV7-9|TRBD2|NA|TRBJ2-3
CASSTRGTSGGPFTDTQYF
TGTGCCAGCAGCACCCGTGGGACTAGCGGGGGGCCATTCACAGATACGCAGTATTTT
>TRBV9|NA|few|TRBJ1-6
CASSTRQSSYNSPLHF
TGTGCCAGCAGCACACGACAGAGCTCCTATAATTCACCCCTCCACTTT
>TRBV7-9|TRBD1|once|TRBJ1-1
CASSTGQRTEAFF
TGTGCCAGCAGCACGGGACAGCGCACTGAAGCTTTCTTT
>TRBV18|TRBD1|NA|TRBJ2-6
CASSSTGAGANVLTF
TGTGCCAGCTCGTCGACAGGGGCTGGGGCCAACGTCCTGACTTTC
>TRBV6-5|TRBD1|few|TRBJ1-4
CASSYSDGTGNEKLFF
TGTGCCAGCAGTTACTCGGACGGGACAGGGAACGAAAAACTGTTTTTT
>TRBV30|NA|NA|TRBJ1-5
CAWSVQGNQPQHF
TGTGCCTGGAGTGTACAGGGTAATCAGCCCCAGCATTTT
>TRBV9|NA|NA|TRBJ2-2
CASSRDGGPGTGELFF
TGTGCCAGCAGCCGGGACGGGGGGCCGGGAACCGGGGAGCTGTTTTTT
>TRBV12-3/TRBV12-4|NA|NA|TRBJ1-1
CASSRGMNTEAFF
TGTGCCAGCAGTAGGGGGATGAACACTGAAGCTTTCTTT
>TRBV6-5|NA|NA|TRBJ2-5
CASSLRAAAQEGWYF
TGTGCCAGCAGCCTCCGGGCGGCAGCTCAAGAGGGGTGGTACTTC
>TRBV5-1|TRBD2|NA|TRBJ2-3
CASSSRGLAGRTDTQYF
TGCGCCAGCAGCTCGCGGGGACTAGCGGGGAGGACAGATACGCAGTATTTT
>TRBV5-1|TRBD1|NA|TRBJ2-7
CASSSTDRGREQYF
TGCGCCAGCAGCTCGACGGACAGGGGGCGTGAGCAGTACTTC
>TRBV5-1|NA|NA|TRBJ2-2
CASSVEPRGKNTGELFF
TGCGCCAGCAGCGTCGAACCGAGGGGGAAGAACACCGGGGAGCTGTTTTTT
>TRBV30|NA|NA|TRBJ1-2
CAWSLRESNTF
TGTGCCTGGAGTCTCCGGGAATCTAACACCTTC
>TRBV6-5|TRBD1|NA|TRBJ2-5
CASSRGQEETQYF
TGTGCCAGCAGTAGGGGACAGGAGGAGACCCAGTACTTC
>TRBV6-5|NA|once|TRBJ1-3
CASTLWGGNTIYF
TGTGCCAGCACCCTCTGGGGGGGAAACACCATATATTTT
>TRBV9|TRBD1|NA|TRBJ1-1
CASSALGQLNTEAFF
TGTGCCAGCAGCGCCCTGGGACAGCTGAACACTGAAGCTTTCTTT
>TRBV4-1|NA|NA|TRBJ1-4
CASSHPYEKLFF
TGCGCCAGCAGCCACCCGTATGAAAAACTGTTTTTT
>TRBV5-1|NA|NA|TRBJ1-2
CASSLNPQGTDGYTF
TGCGCCAGCAGCTTGAACCCGCAGGGTACCGATGGCTACACCTTC
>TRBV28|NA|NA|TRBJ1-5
CASKVRTDDQPQHF
TGTGCCAGCAAGGTCAGGACGGACGATCAGCCCCAGCATTTT
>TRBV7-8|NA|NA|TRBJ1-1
CASSLALVQAMNTEAFF
TGTGCCAGCAGCTTAGCGTTGGTCCAGGCCATGAACACTGAAGCTTTCTTT
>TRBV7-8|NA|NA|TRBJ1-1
CASSPEGGRSTEAFF
TGTGCCAGCAGCCCAGAGGGGGGCCGGAGCACTGAAGCTTTCTTT
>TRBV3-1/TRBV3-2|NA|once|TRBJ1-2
CASSHSVNGYTF
TGTGCCAGCAGCCATTCGGTGAATGGCTACACCTTC
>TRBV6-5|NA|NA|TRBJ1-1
CASSSTSTEAFF
TGTGCCAGCAGTTCAACATCAACTGAAGCTTTCTTT
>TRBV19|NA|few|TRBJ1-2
CASRSTTNYGYTF
TGTGCCAGTAGGTCCACAACCAACTATGGCTACACCTTC
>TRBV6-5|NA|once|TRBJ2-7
CASSIHNEQYF
TGTGCCAGCAGCATACATAACGAGCAGTACTTC
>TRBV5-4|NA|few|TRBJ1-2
CASSSQVSYGYTF
TGTGCCAGCAGCTCGCAGGTGAGCTATGGCTACACCTTC
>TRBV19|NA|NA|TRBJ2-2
CASETANTGELFF
TGTGCCAGTGAGACAGCGAACACCGGGGAGCTGTTTTTT
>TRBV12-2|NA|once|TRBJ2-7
CASRSSGAPLSSYEQYF
TGTGCAAGTCGCTCGTCAGGGGCCCCTTTGAGCTCCTACGAGCAGTACTTC
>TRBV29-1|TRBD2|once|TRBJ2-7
CSVGGGIPSYEQYF
TGCAGCGTTGGGGGGGGGATTCCGTCCTACGAGCAGTACTTC
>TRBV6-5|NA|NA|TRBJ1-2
CASSYSGGGYGYTF
TGTGCCAGCAGTTACTCGGGGGGAGGCTATGGCTACACCTTC
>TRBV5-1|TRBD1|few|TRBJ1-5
CASSSTGGRSNQPQHF
TGCGCCAGCAGCTCCACAGGGGGCAGGAGCAATCAGCCCCAGCATTTT
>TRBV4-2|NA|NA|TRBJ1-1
CASSHPDSQNTEAFF
TGTGCCAGCAGCCATCCAGACAGCCAGAACACTGAAGCTTTCTTT
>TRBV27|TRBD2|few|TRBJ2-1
CASSPLAGGHSYNEQFF
TGTGCCAGCAGTCCACTAGCGGGGGGCCACTCCTACAATGAGCAGTTCTTC
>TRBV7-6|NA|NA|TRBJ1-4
CASFGEKLFF
TGTGCCAGCTTCGGTGAAAAACTGTTTTTT
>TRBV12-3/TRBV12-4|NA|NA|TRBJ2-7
CASSFAGTYEQYF
TGTGCCAGCAGTTTTGCGGGAACCTACGAGCAGTACTTC
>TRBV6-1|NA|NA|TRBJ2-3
CASSEGGSRGTQYF
TGTGCCAGCAGTGAAGGTGGCTCCAGAGGAACGCAGTATTTT
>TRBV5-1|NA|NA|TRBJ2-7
CASSLESARTYEQYF
TGCGCCAGCAGCTTGGAGTCCGCGAGGACCTACGAGCAGTACTTC
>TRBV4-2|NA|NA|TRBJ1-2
CASSQGWSYGYTF
TGTGCCAGCAGCCAAGGTTGGAGCTATGGCTACACCTTC
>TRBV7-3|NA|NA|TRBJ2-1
CATGRGDPNEQFF
TGTGCCACCGGAAGGGGGGACCCCAATGAGCAGTTCTTC
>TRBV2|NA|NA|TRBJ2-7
CASRSDPRVPYF
TGTGCCAGCAGGAGTGACCCACGAGTTCCTTACTTC
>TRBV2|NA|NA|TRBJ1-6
CASTTIARGRSPLHF
TGTGCCAGCACCACCATAGCCAGGGGACGGTCACCCCTCCACTTT
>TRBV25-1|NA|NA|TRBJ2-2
CASSVQGSGELFF
TGTGCCAGCAGTGTACAGGGAAGCGGGGAGCTGTTTTTT
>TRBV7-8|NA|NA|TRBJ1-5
CASNLGQGYQPQHF
TGTGCCAGCAACCTGGGACAAGGATATCAGCCCCAGCATTTT
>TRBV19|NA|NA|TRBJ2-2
CASSKGSNTGELFF
TGTGCCAGTAGTAAGGGCTCAAACACCGGGGAGCTGTTTTTT
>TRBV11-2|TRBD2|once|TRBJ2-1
CASSLVPQRGAYNEQFF
TGTGCCAGCAGCTTAGTGCCCCAGCGGGGGGCCTACAATGAGCAGTTCTTC
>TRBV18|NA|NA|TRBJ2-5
CASSEPGRQETQYF
TGTGCCAGCTCCGAACCGGGACGTCAAGAGACCCAGTACTTC
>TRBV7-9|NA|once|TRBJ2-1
CASSLARATYNEQFF
TGTGCCAGCAGCTTAGCCCGGGCTACCTACAATGAGCAGTTCTTC